This T cell receptor (beta chain) is from a study of OX40 agonist ivuxolimab in advanced cancers. Looking at the study overall: Patients were dosed intravenously with ivuxolimab at 0.01 to 10 mg/kg every 2 weeks.

Study-level findings and limits: Clonal expansion from baseline to week 6 occurred in both CD4+ and CD8+ T cells.

Regarding this clone: Antigen specificity is unknown.

Assay used: immunoSEQ multiplex PCR; TCRdb lists only in-frame clones, some missing. The data show roughly 62,000 clones, with about 90% seen just once and approximately 4.2% held by the top ten. The CDR3 has 15 amino acids. The germline gives CDR1 SGHTA, CDR2 FQGNSA. Trimming took 5 bases from V and 2 from J; bases not matched to a gene: 7. This material consisted of CD4+ or CD8+ T cells sorted from blood, taken in a trial of the OX40 agonist ivuxolimab. The sequence derives from an adult with an advanced solid tumor such as melanoma, head and neck, liver or kidney cancer. The chain recombines TRBV7-2 with TRBJ2-3; TRBD2 aligns across 7 bases. CDR3 loop: CASSPLTSPTDTQYF. CDR3 sequence (DNA): TGTGCCAGCAGCCCGTTGACTAGCCCCACAGATACGCAGTATTTT.